This is a list of T cell receptor beta chains from one sample in a study of control samples from healthy donors and cancer patients. Generated by immunoSEQ multiplex PCR, the TCRdb table keeps only in-frame clones and is missing some. The table includes about 110,000 clones, less than 95% detected once. Sequencing input: blood. These receptors were taken from a human donor in good health. The donor label of this sample is uncertain. The CDR3 runs from the conserved cysteine through the conserved F or W. The D gene is left open where the match is weak. Size is omitted from some rows. Given values are once, few, many or a class for expanded clones.

J: TRBJ1-5
D: .
size: .
V: TRBV6-4
CDR3: CASSAGPGSNQPQHF
DNA: TGTGCCAGCAGTGCGGGGCCCGGGAGCAATCAGCCCCAGCATTTT

J: TRBJ1-6
D: TRBD1
size: .
V: TRBV14
CDR3: CASSLRTGGSQLLHF
DNA: TGTGCCAGCAGCCTTCGGACAGGAGGATCCCAACTCCTCCACTTT

J: TRBJ2-3
D: .
size: once
V: TRBV14
CDR3: CASSEGGYTDTQYF
DNA: TGTGCCAGCAGCGAGGGGGGGTACACAGATACGCAGTATTTT

J: TRBJ2-7
D: TRBD1
size: few
V: TRBV5-6
CDR3: CASSPDRNYEQYF
DNA: TGTGCCAGCAGCCCGGACAGGAACTACGAGCAGTACTTC

J: TRBJ2-7
D: .
size: .
V: TRBV6-2/TRBV6-3
CDR3: CASSYPQTGFYEQYF
DNA: TGTGCCAGCAGTTACCCCCAAACAGGCTTCTACGAGCAGTACTTC

J: TRBJ2-6
D: .
size: .
V: TRBV5-5
CDR3: CASTLGGGPILTNVLTF
DNA: TGTGCCAGCACCCTGGGAGGAGGGCCTATTCTGACCAACGTCCTGACTTTC

J: TRBJ2-2
D: .
size: .
V: TRBV4-3
CDR3: CASSQDLVMGGDTGELFF
DNA: TGCGCCAGCAGCCAAGATCTGGTTATGGGGGGAGACACCGGGGAGCTGTTTTTT

J: TRBJ1-5
D: .
size: .
V: TRBV28
CDR3: CASSLRAGGQPQHF
DNA: TGTGCCAGCAGTTTAAGGGCCGGCGGTCAGCCCCAGCATTTT

J: TRBJ1-6
D: .
size: .
V: TRBV6-5
CDR3: CASSTGFLNSPLHF
DNA: TGTGCCAGCAGCACAGGTTTTTTGAATTCACCCCTCCACTTT

J: TRBJ2-1
D: .
size: .
V: TRBV20-1
CDR3: CSARGENEQFF
DNA: TGCAGTGCTAGAGGGGAGAATGAGCAGTTCTTC

J: TRBJ2-1
D: .
size: .
V: TRBV7-9
CDR3: CASSLIRGRNNEQFF
DNA: TGTGCCAGCAGCTTAATCCGGGGGAGAAACAATGAGCAGTTCTTC

J: TRBJ2-4
D: .
size: .
V: TRBV28
CDR3: CASSFGRAKNIQYF
DNA: TGTGCCAGCAGTTTCGGCCGAGCCAAAAACATTCAGTACTTC

J: TRBJ1-3
D: .
size: .
V: TRBV5-1
CDR3: CASSLVGINYGNTIYF
DNA: TGCGCCAGCAGCTTGGTCGGCATCAATTATGGAAACACCATATATTTT

J: TRBJ1-5
D: .
size: .
V: TRBV3-1/TRBV3-2
CDR3: CASSQMGGQPQHF
DNA: TGTGCCAGCAGCCAAATGGGTGGTCAGCCCCAGCATTTT

J: TRBJ1-6
D: .
size: .
V: TRBV7-2
CDR3: CASFDPNSPLHF
DNA: TGTGCCAGCTTCGACCCAAATTCACCCCTCCACTTT

J: TRBJ2-2
D: .
size: .
V: TRBV30
CDR3: CAWSVTWQGRVGELFF
DNA: TGTGCCTGGAGTGTCACGTGGCAGGGGAGGGTAGGGGAGCTGTTTTTT

J: TRBJ1-6
D: .
size: .
V: TRBV24-1
CDR3: CATSKRPENSPLHF
DNA: TGTGCCACCAGTAAGCGTCCGGAGAATTCACCCCTCCACTTT

J: TRBJ1-3
D: TRBD1
size: .
V: TRBV28
CDR3: CASRTTGEFSGNTIYF
DNA: TGTGCCAGCAGGACAACAGGGGAATTTTCCGGAAACACCATATATTTT

J: TRBJ2-2
D: .
size: .
V: TRBV30
CDR3: CAWSRGIRELFF
DNA: TGTGCCTGGAGTAGGGGGATACGGGAGCTGTTTTTT

J: TRBJ1-1
D: .
size: .
V: TRBV5-5
CDR3: CASSLGTNTEAFF
DNA: TGTGCCAGCAGCTTGGGGACGAACACTGAAGCCTTCTTT

J: TRBJ2-1
D: .
size: .
V: TRBV9
CDR3: CASTRGGSSYNEQFF
DNA: TGTGCCAGCACCCGGGGAGGAAGCTCCTACAATGAGCAGTTCTTC

J: TRBJ2-7
D: TRBD1
size: .
V: TRBV5-4
CDR3: CASSWGQGVSEQYF
DNA: TGTGCCAGCAGCTGGGGACAGGGGGTTTCCGAGCAGTACTTC

J: TRBJ2-7
D: .
size: .
V: TRBV3-1/TRBV3-2
CDR3: CASSQDWGYEQYF
DNA: TGTGCCAGCAGCCAAGATTGGGGATACGAGCAGTACTTC

J: TRBJ2-7
D: TRBD1
size: .
V: TRBV24-1
CDR3: CATFLVDRVLEQYF
DNA: TGTGCCACCTTCCTCGTGGACAGGGTACTCGAGCAGTACTTC

J: TRBJ2-5
D: TRBD1
size: .
V: TRBV5-4
CDR3: CASSGPGQGWETQYF
DNA: TGTGCCAGCAGCGGCCCGGGACAGGGGTGGGAGACCCAGTACTTC

J: TRBJ1-6
D: .
size: .
V: TRBV7-6
CDR3: CASSPRGGDNSPLHF
DNA: TGTGCCAGCAGCCCCCGGGGTGGAGATAATTCACCCCTCCACTTT

J: TRBJ2-1
D: TRBD1
size: .
V: TRBV5-1
CDR3: CASSTTGTGTNEQFF
DNA: TGCGCCAGCAGCACCACCGGGACAGGGACCAATGAGCAGTTCTTC

J: TRBJ2-7
D: TRBD2
size: .
V: TRBV6-5
CDR3: CASSYSTGGSYEQYF
DNA: TGTGCCAGCAGTTACTCGACCGGGGGGTCCTACGAGCAGTACTTC

J: TRBJ1-2
D: TRBD1
size: .
V: TRBV11-2
CDR3: CASSRRDRVDGYTF
DNA: TGTGCCAGCAGCAGGAGGGACAGGGTAGACGGCTACACCTTC

J: TRBJ1-1
D: .
size: .
V: TRBV19
CDR3: CASHRGVEAFF
DNA: TGTGCCTCACATCGGGGCGTTGAAGCTTTCTTT

J: TRBJ2-2
D: TRBD2
size: .
V: TRBV29-1
CDR3: CSVITRTSGPTGELFF
DNA: TGCAGCGTTATAACCAGGACTAGCGGCCCCACCGGGGAGCTGTTTTTT

J: TRBJ2-5
D: .
size: .
V: TRBV7-2
CDR3: CASSLVGSTQETQYF
DNA: TGTGCCAGCAGCTTAGTCGGGAGCACTCAAGAGACCCAGTACTTC

J: TRBJ1-6
D: .
size: .
V: TRBV30
CDR3: CAWRHSGSSSYNSPLHF
DNA: TGTGCCTGGAGGCACTCAGGATCGAGCTCCTATAATTCACCCCTCCACTTT

J: TRBJ2-1
D: .
size: .
V: TRBV27
CDR3: CASSPTLIYNEQFF
DNA: TGTGCCAGCAGTCCCACCCTGATTTACAATGAGCAGTTCTTC

J: TRBJ1-1
D: .
size: .
V: TRBV7-3
CDR3: CASSLMQNTEAFF
DNA: TGTGCCAGCAGCTTAATGCAAAACACTGAAGCTTTCTTT

J: TRBJ2-1
D: .
size: .
V: TRBV2
CDR3: CASSEWQGNNEQFF
DNA: TGTGCCAGCAGTGAATGGCAGGGGAACAATGAGCAGTTCTTC

J: TRBJ2-1
D: .
size: .
V: TRBV14
CDR3: CASSKGTEQFF
DNA: TGTGCCAGCAGCAAGGGGACAGAGCAGTTCTTC

J: TRBJ1-5
D: .
size: .
V: TRBV10-3
CDR3: CAISDGVHSNQPQHF
DNA: TGTGCCATCAGCGACGGGGTTCATAGCAATCAGCCCCAGCATTTT

J: TRBJ2-5
D: TRBD1
size: .
V: TRBV3-1/TRBV3-2
CDR3: CASRQGETQYF
DNA: TGTGCCAGCCGACAGGGGGAGACCCAGTACTTC

J: TRBJ1-1
D: .
size: .
V: TRBV19
CDR3: CASRTSGGTEAFF
DNA: TGTGCCAGTCGGACGTCCGGAGGCACTGAAGCTTTCTTT

J: TRBJ2-3
D: TRBD2
size: .
V: TRBV7-8
CDR3: CASSTSFSGGLSTDTQYF
DNA: TGTGCCAGCAGCACCTCCTTCAGCGGGGGGCTTAGCACAGATACGCAGTATTTT

J: TRBJ2-5
D: .
size: .
V: TRBV3-1/TRBV3-2
CDR3: CASSQVGRVRETQYF
DNA: TGTGCCAGCAGCCAAGTTGGCAGGGTACGAGAGACCCAGTACTTC

J: TRBJ1-5
D: .
size: once
V: TRBV19
CDR3: CASSMKTSGNQPQHF
DNA: TGTGCCAGTAGTATGAAGACATCGGGCAATCAGCCCCAGCATTTT

J: TRBJ2-1
D: TRBD2
size: .
V: TRBV24-1
CDR3: CATSDGAAGGSYNEQFF
DNA: TGTGCCACCAGTGATGGTGCGGCGGGGGGTTCCTACAATGAGCAGTTCTTC

J: TRBJ1-1
D: .
size: once
V: TRBV13
CDR3: CASSLGEAEAFF
DNA: TGTGCCAGCAGCTTGGGGGAGGCTGAAGCTTTCTTT

J: TRBJ1-4
D: .
size: .
V: TRBV7-9
CDR3: CASSLATNEKLFF
DNA: TGTGCCAGCAGCTTGGCAACTAATGAAAAACTGTTTTTT

J: TRBJ2-7
D: .
size: once
V: TRBV14
CDR3: CASSQMIGLGYEQYF
DNA: TGTGCCAGCAGCCAAATGATCGGGCTAGGCTACGAGCAGTACTTC

J: TRBJ2-5
D: TRBD2
size: .
V: TRBV10-3
CDR3: CAISESQSRGGEETQYF
DNA: TGTGCCATCAGTGAATCGCAGTCACGGGGGGGAGAAGAGACCCAGTACTTC

J: TRBJ1-1
D: TRBD1
size: .
V: TRBV18
CDR3: CASSPGQGYGNTEAFF
DNA: TGTGCCAGCTCCCCGGGACAGGGGTACGGGAATACTGAAGCTTTCTTT

J: TRBJ2-1
D: .
size: once
V: TRBV7-8
CDR3: CASSLAGTSYNEQFF
DNA: TGTGCCAGCAGCTTAGCAGGAACTTCGTACAATGAGCAGTTCTTC

J: TRBJ1-6
D: TRBD1
size: .
V: TRBV19
CDR3: CASSKRSGTGSYSPLHF
DNA: TGTGCCAGTAGTAAAAGATCCGGGACAGGGTCGTATTCACCCCTCCACTTT

J: TRBJ1-5
D: .
size: .
V: TRBV5-1
CDR3: CASSLEPGNQPQHF
DNA: TGCGCCAGCAGCTTGGAGCCAGGGAATCAGCCCCAGCATTTT

J: TRBJ2-2
D: TRBD2
size: .
V: TRBV6-5
CDR3: CASSPTGGNTGELFF
DNA: TGTGCCAGCAGTCCCACGGGGGGGAACACCGGGGAGCTGTTTTTT

J: TRBJ2-6
D: .
size: .
V: TRBV6-6
CDR3: CASKESGNSGANVLTF
DNA: TGTGCCAGCAAAGAGTCCGGGAACTCTGGGGCCAACGTCCTGACTTTC

J: TRBJ2-3
D: .
size: .
V: TRBV6-6
CDR3: CASQRETDTQYF
DNA: TGTGCCAGCCAACGGGAAACAGATACGCAGTATTTT

J: TRBJ2-7
D: .
size: .
V: TRBV12-3/TRBV12-4
CDR3: CASSYTGFHEQYF
DNA: TGTGCCAGCAGCTACACAGGGTTCCACGAGCAGTACTTC

J: TRBJ2-1
D: TRBD1
size: .
V: TRBV5-1
CDR3: CASSLDGTGGVLNEQFF
DNA: TGCGCCAGCAGCTTGGATGGGACAGGGGGGGTCCTCAATGAGCAGTTCTTC